A single sample gave rise to the 23 T cell receptor beta chains below, sequenced in a study of radiotherapy plus CTLA-4 blockade in lung cancer. Data came from immunoSEQ multiplex PCR; TCRdb stores just in-frame clones and leaves some out. The sample yields under 35,000 clones, 70% to 75% seen once. The input for sequencing was peripheral blood, taken from a patient treated with radiotherapy plus ipilimumab. These receptor sequences come from a human donor with non-small cell lung cancer whose response to radiotherapy plus ipilimumab could not be evaluated.

This clone qualifies as medium-sized. This chain uses TRBV4-1 with TRBJ2-7, with TRBD2 identical over 11 bases. Germline CDR1 MGHRA, CDR2 YSYEKL. This CDR3 region has 15 residues. After removal of 6 bases from V and 3 bases from J, the junction contained 7 bases not matched to a gene. CDR3 DNA: TGCGCCAGCAGTCAAACTAGCGGGGGTATCTACGAGCAGTACTTC. Translation gives CASSQTSGGIYEQYF.

This clone was detected only a few times. The chain employs TRBV25-1 and TRBJ1-6; tentatively, D is TRBD1 (6 bases). Trimming stripped 4 bases from V and 9 bases from J, with 13 bases between. This CDR3 spans 14 amino acids. Germline CDR1 MGHDK, CDR2 SYGVNS. The chain's CDR3 is CASSVPGVGSPLHF. CDR3 bases: TGTGCCAGCAGTGTCCCAGGGGTGGGTTCACCCCTCCACTTT.

The chain combines TRBV6-1 with TRBJ2-3; D remains unclear. Germline lookup yields CDR1 MNHNS and CDR2 SASEGT. V lost 8 bases and J 0 bases, leaving 15 bases between the germline ends. The CDR3 runs to 15 residues. CDR3 amino acids: CASGYSYSSTDTQYF. The CDR3 DNA reads as TGTGCCAGCGGCTACAGTTACTCTAGCACAGATACGCAGTATTTT.

The gene calls are TRBV11-3 and TRBJ2-1; D is uncertain. This CDR3 is 11 amino acids long. CDR1 is SGHNT and CDR2 is YENEEA in the germline V gene. Trimming stripped 2 bases from V and 9 bases from J, with 5 bases between. CDR3 sequence (DNA): TGTGCCAGCAGCTTACGCGGTGAGCAGTTCTTC. Its protein product is CASSLRGEQFF. The full variable domain, in which reference TRBV11-3 and TRBJ2-1 provide the parts outside the CDR3, is EAGVVQSPRYKIIEKKQPVAFWCNPISGHNTLYWYLQNLGQGPELLIRYENEEAVDDSQLPKDRFSAERLKGVDSTLKIQPAELGDSAVYLCASSLRGEQFFGPGTRLTVL.

The CDR3 reads CASILQGRGEQYF. CDR3 bases: TGTGCCAGCATCCTACAGGGACGAGGCGAGCAGTACTTC. This rearrangement joins TRBV6-1 to TRBJ2-7; D perhaps matches TRBD1 (6 bases). The CDR3 totals 13 residues. The germline V gene encodes CDR1 MNHNS and CDR2 SASEGT. The V gene lost 7 bases and the J gene lost 6 bases, with 16 bases spanning the gap.

The rearrangement links TRBV27 to TRBJ1-1, with D maybe TRBD1 (5 bases). The germline V and J ends were trimmed by 1 base and 5 bases, with 17 bases remaining between them. The CDR3 consists of 16 residues. Germline V gene lookup returns CDR1 MNHEY and CDR2 SMNVEV (reference sequence). As DNA, the CDR3 is TGTGCCAGCAGTTTATTAATTGATGGGGCGCAGACTGAAGCTTTCTTT. This gives the protein CASSLLIDGAQTEAFF.

The CDR3 sequence is CASSRTRGPKTQYF. In nucleotides, the CDR3 is TGTGCCAGCAGCCGGACGAGGGGGCCGAAGACCCAGTACTTC. The V gene is TRBV9, the J gene TRBJ2-5, with 7 bases aligning to TRBD1. With 4 bases clipped from V and 6 bases from J, the junction kept 9 bases outside the gene matches. Germline lookup yields CDR1 SGDLS and CDR2 YYNGEE. This CDR3 is built from 14 residues.

In its sample, this clone ranks as medium-sized. The chain recombines TRBV5-6 with TRBJ1-3, with a possible D match to TRBD1 (6 bases). Germline CDR1 SGHDT, CDR2 YYEEEE. V lost 0 bases and J lost 6, with 10 bases in between. There are 14 residues in the CDR3. The DNA for the CDR3 is TGTGCCAGCAGCTTGGTGGACAGAGTAAACACCATATATTTT. Protein sequence: CASSLVDRVNTIYF.

This chain joins TRBV5-4 and TRBJ2-1; D gene uncertain. Germline CDR1 and CDR2: SGHNT and YYREEE (reference sequence). CDR3 length: 13 amino acids. Trimming removed 0 bases from V and 4 bases from J, with 5 bases in between. The CDR3 region has the DNA TGTGCCAGCAGCTTGGGGCTGTACAATGAGCAGTTCTTC. Protein product: CASSLGLYNEQFF. The full variable domain, completed using reference TRBV5-4 and TRBJ2-1, is ETGVTQSPTHLIKTRGQQVTLRCSSQSGHNTVSWYQQALGQGPQFIFQYYREEENGRGNFPPRFSGLQFPNYSSELNVNALELDDSALYLCASSLGLYNEQFFGPGTRLTVL.

V gene TRBV4-2 combines with J gene TRBJ1-4, with D possibly matching TRBD1 (5 bases). This CDR3 spans 16 amino acids. The germline CDR1 and CDR2 sequences are LGHNA and YNFKEQ. Trimming pared 1 base from V and 8 bases from J, leaving 17 bases between. The CDR3 bases are TGTGCCAGCAGCCAAGTAGTTGTAGGGGTGGGGGAAAAACTGTTTTTT. Its protein product is CASSQVVVGVGEKLFF.

This chain connects TRBV5-3 to TRBJ2-1, with 11 bases matching TRBD2. Being an ORF, TRBV5-3 has a function that is uncertain. The CDR3 loop spans 17 amino acids. Trimming removed 4 bases from V and 0 bases from J; junction bases left unmatched: 6. Here the CDR3 DNA reads TGTGCCAGAAGCGATGGACTAGCGGGTTCCTCCTACAATGAGCAGTTCTTC. This codes for CARSDGLAGSSYNEQFF.

This chain connects TRBV21-1 to TRBJ2-5; the table's D call of TRBD2 was not tested on the DNA. TRBV21-1 is reported as a pseudogene. There are 15 residues in the CDR3. The CDR3 protein is CASSITTCSRKTQYF. CDR3 DNA: TGTGCCAGCAGCATAACGACTTGTTCGAGAAAGACCCAGTACTTC.

The CDR3 region is CSAGQGAETQYF. CDR3 coding DNA: TGCAGCGCGGGACAGGGGGCCGAGACCCAGTACTTC. This chain connects TRBV29-1 to TRBJ2-5, with 12 bases fitting TRBD1. CDR3 length: 12 residues. The V gene end was trimmed by 7 bases and the J gene end by 5 bases; junction bases not matched to a gene: 2. CDR1 and CDR2 from the germline V gene are SQVTM and ANQGSEA.

This sequence joins TRBV6-1 and TRBJ2-7, with TRBD2 matching over 8 bases. The trim removed 6 bases at V and 3 bases at J, leaving 10 bases unmatched. The CDR3 sequence is 15 residues long. Germline V CDR1 and CDR2: MNHNS, SASEGT. The CDR3 sequence: CASRPGGLADYEQYF. CDR3 nucleotides: TGTGCCAGCAGGCCGGGGGGGCTAGCGGACTACGAGCAGTACTTC.

DNA for the CDR3: TGCAGCGTGAAAAGAGCGAAAATCTCCTACAATGAGCAGTTCTTC. Its translation: CSVKRAKISYNEQFF. The V call is TRBV29-1, the J call TRBJ2-1; D gene ambiguous. The V end was cut by 6 bases, the J end by 0 bases, with 15 bases between. In germline, CDR1 is SQVTM, CDR2 ANQGSEA. The CDR3 sequence is 15 residues long.

This sequence joins TRBV19 and TRBJ1-5, with 7 bases matching TRBD1. This CDR3 has 15 residues. Losses at the gene ends were 5 bases for V and 2 bases for J; bases not matched to a gene: 6. Per germline, CDR1 LNHDA and CDR2 SQIVND (reference sequence). CDR3 DNA sequence: TGTGCCAGTAGTTTACAGGGGATCGGCAATCAGCCCCAGCATTTT. This codes for CASSLQGIGNQPQHF.

This chain joins TRBV5-1 and TRBJ2-7; weak D call: TRBD1 (5 bases). Germline lookup yields CDR1 SGHRS and CDR2 YFSETQ. This CDR3 contains 14 residues. Trimming left V 5 bases short and J 3 bases short, with 15 bases between. The CDR3 sequence: CASSQTYQGYEQYF. CDR3 DNA: TGCGCCAGCAGTCAAACATATCAGGGCTACGAGCAGTACTTC.

The chain is built from TRBV7-7 and TRBJ2-3, with TRBD1 matching over 9 bases. The CDR3 contains 14 residues. The V and J ends lost 6 bases and 4 bases, in that order; junction bases with no gene match: 5. The germline V gene has CDR1 SSHAT and CDR2 FNYEAQ (reference sequence). CDR3: CASSADRGSDTQYF. CDR3 nucleotide sequence: TGTGCCAGCAGTGCTGACAGGGGGTCAGATACGCAGTATTTT.

This clone is classed as medium-sized. The chain has TRBV2 and TRBJ2-5; no definite D call. Germline lookup yields CDR1 SNHLY and CDR2 FYNNEI. V lost 7 bases, J lost 4 bases, and 10 bases lay in between. This CDR3 has 12 residues. The CDR3: CASITTGETQYF. The CDR3 DNA follows: TGTGCCAGCATAACCACCGGAGAGACCCAGTACTTC.

This clone was counted between two and nine times. The chain recombines TRBV18 with TRBJ2-1; 7 bases align to TRBD2. With V trimmed by 0 bases and J by 9 bases, 8 bases remained unmatched. This CDR3 has 15 amino acids. Germline lookup yields CDR1 KGHSH and CDR2 LQKENI. CDR3 sequence reads: CASSPPTTREPEQFF. The CDR3, as DNA: TGTGCCAGCTCACCACCGACCACGCGGGAGCCTGAGCAGTTCTTC.

V and J are TRBV2 and TRBJ2-1, with D possibly being TRBD2 (5 bases). This CDR3 comprises 14 residues. CDR1 SNHLY and CDR2 FYNNEI come from the germline V gene. Deletions cut 4 bases from V and 3 bases from J, with 10 bases between. The CDR3 region has the DNA TGTGCCAGCAGTGGAGTAGCGATCTACAATGAGCAGTTCTTC. Residues: CASSGVAIYNEQFF. The entire variable domain, with the rest obtained from reference TRBV2 and TRBJ2-1, is as follows: EPEVTQTPSHQVTQMGQEVILRCVPISNHLYFYWYRQILGQKVEFLVSFYNNEISEKSEIFDDQFSVERPDGSNFTLKIRSTKLEDSAMYFCASSGVAIYNEQFFGPGTRLTVL.

The rearrangement links TRBV30 to TRBJ2-5; 12 positions match TRBD1. Trimming removed 0 bases from V and 1 base from J; junction bases left unmatched: 12. The CDR3 contains 19 residues. Germline loops: CDR1 GTSNPN, CDR2 SVGIG (reference sequence). CDR3 region: CAWSVGRTGTGGFQETQYF. CDR3 bases: TGTGCCTGGAGTGTAGGACGAACCGGGACAGGGGGCTTCCAAGAGACCCAGTACTTC.

The chain employs TRBV25-1 and TRBJ1-4; no definite D call. Germline CDR1 reads MGHDK; CDR2 reads SYGVNS. The CDR3 contains 14 residues. V was shortened by 1 base and J by 0 bases, with 3 bases between the two germline ends. DNA of the CDR3: TGTGCCAGCAGTGAATCTGCAACTAATGAAAAACTGTTTTTT. This codes for CASSESATNEKLFF.